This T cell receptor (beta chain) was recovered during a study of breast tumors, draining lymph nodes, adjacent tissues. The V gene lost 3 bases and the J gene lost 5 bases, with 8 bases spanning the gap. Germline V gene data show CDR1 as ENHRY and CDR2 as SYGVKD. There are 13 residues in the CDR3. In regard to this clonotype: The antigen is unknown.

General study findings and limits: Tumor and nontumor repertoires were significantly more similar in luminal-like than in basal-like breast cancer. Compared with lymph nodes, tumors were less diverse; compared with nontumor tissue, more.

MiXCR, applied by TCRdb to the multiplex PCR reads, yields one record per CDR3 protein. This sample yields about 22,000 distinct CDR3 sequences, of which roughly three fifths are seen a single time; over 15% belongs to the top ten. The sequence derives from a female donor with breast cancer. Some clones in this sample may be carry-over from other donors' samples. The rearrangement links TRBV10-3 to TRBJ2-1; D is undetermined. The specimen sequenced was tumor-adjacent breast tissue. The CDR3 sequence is CAISELGNNEQFF. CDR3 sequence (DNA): TGTGCCATCAGTGAATTAGGGAACAATGAGCAGTTCTTC.